These T cell receptor beta chains were read from a single sample in a study of blood T cell repertoires in COVID-19. Here immunoSEQ multiplex PCR was the method, and the copy in TCRdb shows in-frame clones only, minus some. The data show a few hundred thousand clones, about 90% seen once. Sequencing was carried out using PBMCs or T cells enriched from blood (not recorded which). The receptors were gathered from a woman younger than 45 who had recovered from COVID-19. Each CDR3 is given with its conserved first and last residue. The D gene is left open where the match is weak. Expanded clones are given a class, and other clones once, few, many or no size at all.

TRBV30	.	TRBJ1-5	once	CAWSNGGQPQHF	TGTGCCTGGAGTAACGGCGGACAGCCCCAGCATTTT
TRBV5-8	.	TRBJ2-3	.	CASSSPGLLPDTQYF	TGTGCCAGCAGCTCTCCGGGACTGCTCCCAGATACGCAGTATTTT
TRBV7-2	.	TRBJ2-7	.	CASSFSGPLYF	TGTGCCAGCAGCTTTTCAGGGCCCTTGTACTTC
TRBV28	TRBD1	TRBJ1-2	.	CASSDQGASNYGYTF	TGTGCCAGCAGTGACCAGGGGGCGTCTAACTATGGCTACACCTTC
TRBV6-5	.	TRBJ2-3	many	CASQRPSTDTQYF	TGTGCCAGCCAGCGCCCTAGCACAGATACGCAGTATTTT
TRBV29-1	TRBD1	TRBJ2-7	.	CSVRDSNLYEQYF	TGCAGCGTACGGGACAGTAACCTATACGAGCAGTACTTC
TRBV10-3	TRBD2	TRBJ2-7	.	CAISGGSSYEQYF	TGTGCCATCAGTGGCGGGAGCTCCTACGAGCAGTACTTC
TRBV7-9	TRBD2	TRBJ2-7	.	CASRPLSGRLSYEQYF	TGTGCCAGCAGACCACTTAGCGGGAGACTGTCCTACGAGCAGTACTTC
TRBV19	.	TRBJ2-7	.	CASSAYVARTYEQYF	TGTGCCAGTAGCGCTTACGTAGCGCGTACCTACGAGCAGTACTTC
TRBV27	TRBD1	TRBJ1-4	.	CASSIRDRWKLFF	TGTGCCAGCAGTATCCGGGACAGATGGAAACTGTTTTTT
TRBV18	TRBD1	TRBJ2-7	.	CASSPPGQGANEQYF	TGTGCCAGCTCACCACCGGGACAGGGGGCTAACGAGCAGTACTTC
TRBV5-4	.	TRBJ1-3	.	CASSLGAALSSGNTIYF	TGTGCCAGCAGCTTAGGCGCAGCGTTGAGCTCTGGAAACACCATATATTTT
TRBV6-5	TRBD1	TRBJ1-2	.	CASSSLDRDFNYGYTF	TGTGCCAGCAGTTCACTCGACAGGGACTTTAACTATGGCTACACCTTC
TRBV5-4	TRBD2	TRBJ2-3	.	CASSMEAGARDTQYF	TGTGCCAGCAGCATGGAAGCGGGAGCGAGAGATACGCAGTATTTT
TRBV5-1	TRBD2	TRBJ2-1	.	CASSLASGSSYNEQFF	TGCGCCAGCAGCTTGGCTAGCGGGAGCTCCTACAATGAGCAGTTCTTC
TRBV20-1	.	TRBJ1-2	.	CSASKQNYGYTF	TGCAGTGCTAGTAAACAGAACTATGGCTACACCTTC
TRBV6-4	.	TRBJ1-1	.	CASTREDQSNEAFF	TGTGCCAGCACTAGAGAGGATCAGTCCAATGAAGCTTTCTTT
TRBV28	.	TRBJ1-2	.	CASSLGSYGYTF	TGTGCCAGCAGTTTAGGTAGTTATGGCTACACCTTC
TRBV6-5	.	TRBJ2-1	.	CASTEQNNEQFF	TGTGCCAGCACCGAACAAAACAATGAGCAGTTCTTC
TRBV27	.	TRBJ1-5	.	CASSLSGALNQPQHF	TGTGCCAGCAGTTTATCTGGGGCACTGAATCAGCCCCAGCATTTT
TRBV11-2	.	TRBJ1-2	.	CASSLVQGQNYGYTF	TGTGCCAGCAGCTTAGTCCAGGGTCAAAACTATGGCTACACCTTC
TRBV28	TRBD1	TRBJ2-5	.	CASSLLGGQGTQYF	TGTGCCAGCAGTTTACTGGGGGGACAGGGGACCCAGTACTTC
TRBV18	.	TRBJ1-2	.	CASSPGEQGGGYTF	TGTGCCAGCTCACCAGGTGAACAGGGTGGTGGCTACACCTTC
TRBV19	.	TRBJ2-2	.	CASSISLARGNTGELFF	TGTGCCAGTAGTATAAGTCTGGCCAGAGGAAACACCGGGGAGCTGTTTTTT
TRBV5-6	.	TRBJ2-7	few	CASSFSVAYEQYF	TGTGCCAGCAGCTTCTCGGTCGCCTACGAGCAGTACTTC
TRBV7-9	.	TRBJ1-2	.	CASTPDRSYGYTF	TGTGCCAGCACCCCAGACAGGAGCTATGGCTACACCTTC
TRBV29-1	TRBD2	TRBJ2-3	.	CSVEDLQAGGLTDTQYF	TGCAGCGTTGAAGATCTTCAAGCGGGAGGGCTGACAGATACGCAGTATTTT
TRBV7-2	.	TRBJ1-6	few	CASSPRQETNSPLHF	TGTGCCAGCAGCCCCCGACAGGAGACTAATTCACCCCTCCACTTT